Following are 8 T cell receptor beta chains from one sample sequenced in a study of T cells in Graves' hyperthyroidism and ophthalmopathy. TCR beta CDR3 region amplification was performed from RNA transcripts. Researchers ran a first-round RT-PCR on the TCR CDR3 using the HTBI primer set. TCRdb re-derived calls from the multiplex PCR reads in MiXCR, one entry per CDR3 protein. The sample yields fewer than 700,000 distinct CDR3 sequences, roughly 17% seen once. Sequenced material: blood. Every receptor here comes from a woman aged 30 to 39 with Graves' hyperthyroidism.

This clonotype was counted between two and nine times. It may be a read error: a sequence one base away is much more abundant. The gene calls are TRBV6-2 or TRBV6-3 and TRBJ2-5; D is uncertain. Germline V gene data show CDR1 as MNHEY and CDR2 as SVGEGT. This CDR3 is 14 amino acids long. The CDR3 sequence: CASTYSYAEETQYF. The CDR3 nucleotides read TGTGCCAGCACTTACTCGTACGCGGAGGAGACCCAGTACTTC.

This clonotype was observed many times. This chain connects TRBV7-2 to TRBJ2-3; 9 positions agree with TRBD2. Germline values: CDR1 SGHTA, CDR2 FQGNSA. The junction had 2 bases not matched to a gene; V was cut back by 5 bases and J by 5 bases. This CDR3 spans 13 amino acids. The CDR3 spells CASSPLAGDTQYF. Written as DNA, the CDR3 is TGTGCCAGCAGCCCACTAGCGGGAGATACGCAGTATTTT. The full variable domain, its missing parts supplied by reference TRBV7-2 and TRBJ2-3, is GAGVSQSPSNKVTEKGKDVELRCDPISGHTALYWYRQSLGQGLEFLIYFQGNSAPDKSGLPSDRFSAERTGGSVSTLTIQRTQQEDSAVYLCASSPLAGDTQYFGPGTRLTVL.

This clonotype turned up a few times. A much bigger clone sits one base away, suggesting this may be a read error. V usage is TRBV7-3 and J usage is TRBJ2-5; the D gene is possibly TRBD2 (5 bases). Germline V lookup: CDR1 SGHTA, CDR2 FQGTGA. Trimming removed 3 bases at V and 4 bases at J, with 15 bases between. The CDR3 contains 15 residues. The CDR3 nucleotides are TGTGCCAGCAGCTTCTCGGGAAACGTGAGAGAGACCCAGTACTTC. This gives the protein CASSFSGNVRETQYF.

This clonotype has ten or more counts. The rearrangement links TRBV5-1 to TRBJ2-7, with D perhaps TRBD2 (7 bases). The CDR3 is 16 amino acids. Trimming cost V 3 bases and J 4 bases, with 20 bases left between them. CDR1 SGHRS and CDR2 YFSETQ come from the germline V gene. The CDR3 here is CASSWGGTPISYEQYF. Here the CDR3 DNA reads TGCGCCAGCAGCTGGGGAGGGACACCCATTTCTTACGAGCAGTACTTC.

Of note for this clonotype: A much larger clone is a single base away; this may be a read error. V and J are TRBV6-1 and TRBJ1-1; no clear D gene. V was shortened by 4 bases and J by 1 base, with 10 bases between the two germline ends. The CDR3 extends over 14 amino acids. Germline CDR1 and CDR2: MNHNS and SASEGT. The DNA of the CDR3 is TGTGCCAGCAGTGCTCTCAGAACGAACACTGAAGCTTTCTTT. This encodes CASSALRTNTEAFF.

This rearrangement joins TRBV28 to TRBJ2-5; the match to TRBD2 covers 8 bases. J lost 3 bases, V lost 11 bases, and 14 bases had no gene match. The CDR3 runs to 15 residues. Germline CDR1 MDHEN, CDR2 SYDVKM. CDR3 region: CAVGPAGAIEETQYF. The CDR3 DNA reads TGTGCCGTTGGTCCAGCGGGAGCAATTGAAGAGACCCAGTACTTC.

This clonotype was observed at least ten times. The CDR3 coding sequence is TGTGCCAGCAGTCCCTTAAGCTCCTACGAGCAGTACTTC. Translation gives CASSPLSSYEQYF. The chain couples TRBV2 to TRBJ2-7; D is unresolved. In germline, CDR1 is SNHLY, CDR2 FYNNEI. Trimming took off 5 bases at V and 0 bases at J, with 8 bases between the two ends. The CDR3 consists of 13 residues.

V usage is TRBV7-9 and J usage is TRBJ2-7; possibly TRBD2 for D (5 bases). CDR1 is SEHNR, CDR2 FQNEAQ, per germline (reference sequence). This CDR3 is built from 11 residues. Trimming removed 1 base at V and 10 bases at J, with 8 bases between. CDR3 DNA: TGTGCCAGCAGCTTAGTACGGGAACAGTACTTC. Encoded protein: CASSLVREQYF.